The source of this TCR beta chain is a study of blood T cells in healthy people across ages. Study observations and caveats: Older age went with lower TCR beta diversity per million T cells, in a roughly linear way. What prevented conclusive comparison of naive and antigen-experienced cells was that PBMCs were unsorted.

The sample holds one count of this clonotype. Its antigen is still unknown. Its ends do not fully match the called genes, so a read error is possible. The CDR3 is 15 amino acids. Together with a sample-barcoded 5' primer, a J-beta primer mix was included in a second PCR lasting roughly 6 to 12 cycles. TCRdb called the 5' RACE reads again in MiXCR, with one record for every CDR3 protein. The table includes 600,000 to 800,000 distinct CDR3 sequences, approximately 52% detected once. The sequence came from a woman aged 80 or older in good health. Material for sequencing was blood. The genes are TRBV12-3 or TRBV12-4 and TRBJ2-3, with 7 nucleotides matching TRBD2. CDR3 region: CASSASRGRADMQYF. CDR3 nucleotide sequence: TGTGCCAGCAGTGCCTCCAGAGGGAGGGCAGATATGCAGTATTTT.